These T cell receptor beta chains were read from a single sample in a study of blood T cell repertoires in COVID-19. Assay used: immunoSEQ multiplex PCR; TCRdb lists only in-frame clones, some missing. The table lists approximately 250,000 clones, 70% to 85% of them singletons. Sequencing was performed on PBMCs or T cells enriched from blood (not recorded which). The source of these receptors is a man aged 40-49 years who had recovered from COVID-19. Both conserved end residues are trimmed from each CDR3. Fields, in order: V gene, clone size, CDR3 protein. Size is stated for part of the rows, as once, few or many counts, or as a class when the clone is expanded.

V: TRBV24-1; size: -; CDR3: ATSERTQGNYGYT
V: TRBV5-1; size: few; CDR3: ASSSRASGLTYEQY
V: TRBV29-1; size: -; CDR3: SVERDRGGGYGYT
V: TRBV5-1; size: -; CDR3: ASSLFLAGGGDTQY
V: TRBV14; size: -; CDR3: ASSQAGVAF
V: TRBV5-4; size: -; CDR3: ASSRGLGADTQY
V: TRBV28; size: once; CDR3: ASSNSGSTEAF
V: TRBV5-1; size: -; CDR3: ASSSLGTNEQF
V: TRBV7-9; size: -; CDR3: ASSRLRTGFYEQY
V: TRBV14; size: -; CDR3: ASSHLRETSFSGELF
V: TRBV7-2; size: -; CDR3: ASSSRDRGEKLF
V: TRBV5-1; size: -; CDR3: ASSLEGTSGHEQF
V: TRBV18; size: -; CDR3: ASSPVGQRNTEAF
V: TRBV21-1; size: -; CDR3: ASSARLAGSTDTQY
V: TRBV4-1; size: -; CDR3: ASSQEEGSWSEQY
V: TRBV27; size: -; CDR3: ASRNSGENTEAF
V: TRBV28; size: -; CDR3: ASRDTSYEKLF
V: TRBV12-3/TRBV12-4; size: once; CDR3: ASSRGSTDTQY
V: TRBV5-3; size: -; CDR3: ARSIFPGQDSPLH
V: TRBV28; size: -; CDR3: ASSSLAGVYEQY
V: TRBV5-1; size: -; CDR3: ASRGGVNTEAF
V: TRBV6-2/TRBV6-3; size: -; CDR3: ASSQGTAQPQH
V: TRBV9; size: -; CDR3: ASSVGRVDTEAF
V: TRBV7-9; size: -; CDR3: ASSLDRGGKQPQH
V: TRBV5-4; size: -; CDR3: ASRPGLASSGANVLT
V: TRBV7-8; size: -; CDR3: ASSLAREGQPQH
V: TRBV28; size: -; CDR3: ATSRVAEKLF
V: TRBV9; size: -; CDR3: ASSLSGNQPQH
V: TRBV27; size: -; CDR3: ASSLYSGSPDTQY
V: TRBV5-1; size: -; CDR3: ASSPPSSTDTQY
V: TRBV10-3; size: -; CDR3: AISESPLAGITGELF
V: TRBV4-2; size: -; CDR3: ASSQARVTEAF
V: TRBV30; size: -; CDR3: AWNRGPGNTIY
V: TRBV4-2; size: -; CDR3: ASTREGLADPYEQY
V: TRBV5-1; size: -; CDR3: ASSLTLASPGEAF
V: TRBV19; size: -; CDR3: ASNRLAGVQDTQY
V: TRBV4-1; size: -; CDR3: ASSQGLAASYNEQF
V: TRBV5-1; size: -; CDR3: ASSSGTSSLSYEQY
V: TRBV18; size: -; CDR3: ASSPRAVEAF
V: TRBV5-5; size: -; CDR3: ASSSGDRRQGPQH
V: TRBV19; size: few; CDR3: ASSPRDRGLEPQH
V: TRBV5-1; size: few; CDR3: ASSPRGTVGTNEKLF
V: TRBV12-3/TRBV12-4; size: -; CDR3: ASNFNRDKHF
V: TRBV24-1; size: -; CDR3: ATSDLGSWDRQNTGELF
V: TRBV5-1; size: -; CDR3: ASLATSRGYEQY
V: TRBV11-2; size: -; CDR3: ASSFDRARPGY
V: TRBV2; size: -; CDR3: ASSEGGRNTEAF
V: TRBV5-4; size: -; CDR3: ASSLAGQGRTGELF
V: TRBV28; size: -; CDR3: ASSRVIAGGPSEQY
V: TRBV11-2; size: -; CDR3: ASSLDLTGELF